The 13 T cell receptor beta chains below all came from one sample that was sequenced in a study of beta chain features in type 1 diabetes. Expressed TCRB transcripts were sequenced, since all the RNA that had been isolated was reverse transcribed. This table comes from immunoSEQ multiplex PCR, and its TCRdb copy is limited to in-frame clones, with some not included. The repertoire holds 330,000 or so clones, with about 20% as singletons. Sequencing was performed on naive CD4+ T cells from blood. Receptors were obtained from a woman between 18 and 29 years old in good health.

The chain carries TRBV23-1 and TRBJ2-7; 9 bases map to TRBD2. TRBV23-1 is an open reading frame whose function is uncertain. This CDR3 has 15 amino acids. J gave up 0 bases and V 6 bases, and 6 bases lay outside the gene matches. CDR3 residues: CASSREREASYEQYF. CDR3 coding DNA: TGCGCCAGCAGCCGCGAGCGGGAGGCCTCCTACGAGCAGTACTTC.

V usage is TRBV29-1 and J usage is TRBJ1-1; TRBD1 might be the D (5 bases). Germline V gene data show CDR1 as SQVTM and CDR2 as ANQGSEA. CDR3 length: 12 residues. The V end was cut by 7 bases, the J end by 5 bases, with 14 bases between. The CDR3 DNA reads TGCAGCGCTAGCAGGGAGGGGACTGAAGCTTTCTTT. Residues: CSASREGTEAFF.

V is TRBV30 and J is TRBJ2-7, with 7 bases matching TRBD1. The germline V gene encodes CDR1 GTSNPN and CDR2 SVGIG (reference sequence). The CDR3 has 13 residues. V was clipped by 2 bases and J by 2 bases; unmatched bases: 3. In DNA form, the CDR3 reads TGTGCCTGGAGTCCCGGGACAGCCTACGAGCAGTACTTC. It specifies CAWSPGTAYEQYF.

The chain has TRBV5-1 and TRBJ2-7; possibly TRBD1 for D (5 bases). The germline V and J ends were trimmed by 3 bases and 2 bases, with 6 bases remaining between them. The CDR3 runs 12 residues. Looked up from germline, CDR1 is SGHRS and CDR2 is YFSETQ. The CDR3 here is CASSSGPYEQYF. The CDR3 coding sequence is TGCGCCAGCAGCTCAGGGCCCTACGAGCAGTACTTC.

The V gene is TRBV15, the J gene TRBJ1-3, with D maybe TRBD1 (6 bases). The CDR3 contains 15 residues. Germline V gene sequence: CDR1 LNHNV, CDR2 YYDKDF (reference sequence). V shed 0 bases and J shed 2 bases, with 8 bases lying between them. The chain's CDR3 is CATSRDWGPGNTIYF. The CDR3 bases are TGTGCCACCAGCAGAGATTGGGGGCCTGGAAACACCATATATTTT.

This rearrangement joins TRBV18 to TRBJ2-2; TRBD2 aligns across 9 bases. This CDR3 spans 19 amino acids. The germline gives CDR1 KGHSH, CDR2 LQKENI. V lost 3 bases to trimming and J lost 1 base; unmatched junction nucleotides: 12. CDR3 protein: CASSPRGGGTLRNTGELFF. In DNA, the CDR3 is TGTGCCAGCTCACCGCGGGGGGGAGGCACCCTGAGGAACACCGGGGAGCTGTTTTTT.

This clone was seen only a few times. J is TRBJ1-2 and V is TRBV5-4; 7 positions agree with TRBD1. Germline-derived CDR1 and CDR2 are SGHNT and YYREEE (reference sequence). CDR3 length equals 12 residues. V shed 4 bases and J 7 bases; nucleotides not matched to a gene: 4. The CDR3 loop is CASSQDRVGYTF. In DNA form, the CDR3 reads TGTGCCAGCAGCCAAGACAGGGTTGGCTACACCTTC.

V is TRBV7-8 and J is TRBJ1-5; D is undetermined. V was pared by 3 bases and J by 5 bases, with 17 bases between. The CDR3 length is 16 residues. Germline values: CDR1 SGHVS, CDR2 FQNEAQ. The CDR3, as DNA: TGTGCCAGCAGCTTTGTTGCAGGTTCGGTCGATCAGCCCCAGCATTTT. Protein sequence: CASSFVAGSVDQPQHF. The full variable domain, completed using reference TRBV7-8 and TRBJ1-5, is GAGVSQSPRYKVAKRGQDVALRCDPISGHVSLFWYQQALGQGPEFLTYFQNEAQLDKSGLPSDRFFAERPEGSVSTLKIQRTQQEDSAVYLCASSFVAGSVDQPQHFGDGTRLSIL.

The rearrangement links TRBV7-3 to TRBJ2-2, with 7 bases aligning to TRBD1. The CDR3 is 16 amino acids. Looked up from germline, CDR1 is SGHTA and CDR2 is FQGTGA. V lost 8 bases, J lost 1 base, and 10 bases stayed unmatched. The CDR3: CASSPTGPMNTGELFF. The CDR3 region has the DNA TGTGCCAGCTCCCCGACAGGGCCTATGAACACCGGGGAGCTGTTTTTT.

The rearrangement joins TRBV2 to TRBJ2-7; no clear D gene. The CDR3 length is 14 residues. The germline V gene has CDR1 SNHLY and CDR2 FYNNEI. V shed 4 bases and J shed 0 bases, with 10 bases lying between them. The CDR3 loop is CASSVEIDSYEQYF. The CDR3 nucleotides are TGTGCCAGCAGTGTAGAGATTGACTCCTACGAGCAGTACTTC.

The chain employs TRBV27 and TRBJ1-4; D call uncertain. The CDR3 has 14 amino acids. V was pared by 6 bases and J by 0 bases, with 8 bases between. CDR1 is MNHEY and CDR2 is SMNVEV in the germline V gene (reference sequence). The CDR3 spells CASSSPATNEKLFF. The CDR3, as DNA: TGTGCCAGCAGCTCCCCCGCAACTAATGAAAAACTGTTTTTT.

The chain employs TRBV23-1 and TRBJ1-1; D gene ambiguous. TRBV23-1 is annotated as an ORF whose role is uncertain. V was shortened by 11 bases and J by 1 base, with 11 bases between the two germline ends. The CDR3 runs to 12 residues. CDR3 sequence: CAHRRQNTEAFF. Here the CDR3 DNA reads TGCGCCCACCGACGACAGAACACTGAAGCTTTCTTT.

This clone was observed a handful of times. This rearrangement joins TRBV6-5 to TRBJ2-3; 8 bases line up with TRBD2. There are 16 residues in the CDR3. Losses at the gene ends were 0 bases for V and 2 bases for J; bases not matched to a gene: 4. Per the germline V gene, CDR1 is MNHEY and CDR2 is SVGAGI. The CDR3 nucleotides are TGTGCCAGCAGTTACTCGGGTAGCGGGGTCACAGATACGCAGTATTTT. Protein: CASSYSGSGVTDTQYF.